Shown below are 19 T cell receptor beta chains from a single sample sequenced in a study of Ad26.COV2.S vaccination and SARS-CoV-2 variants. Here immunoSEQ multiplex PCR was the method, and the copy in TCRdb shows in-frame clones only, minus some. There are about 280,000 clones in the sample; more than 70% occur only once, and about 3.6% lies in the top ten. This sample's treatment: 15 to 20 received Ad26.COV2.S at low or high dose, single or two shots; 5 received placebo; per-sample allocation not given. Collection of samples fell on day 63 after the first vaccine or placebo injection. The material sequenced was peripheral blood, taken in a trial of Ad26.COV2.S vaccine versus placebo. All receptors come from a person between 18 and 65 years old who received the Ad26.COV2.S COVID-19 vaccine or a placebo.

J is TRBJ2-5 and V is TRBV5-8; maybe TRBD1 (5 bases). The CDR3 covers 14 residues. Trimming removed 5 bases at V and 3 bases at J, with 14 bases between. CDR1 is SGHTS, CDR2 YDEGEE, per germline. CDR3 DNA sequence: TGTGCCAGCAGGAAAACAGGAGAAAAAGAGACCCAGTACTTC. This gives the protein CASRKTGEKETQYF. The variable domain in full, with the rest retrieved from reference TRBV5-8 and TRBJ2-5, is EAGVTQSPTHLIKTRGQQATLRCSPISGHTSVYWYQQALGLGLQFLLWYDEGEERNRGNFPPRFSGRQFPNYSSELNVNALELEDSALYLCASRKTGEKETQYFGPGTRLLVL.

V and J are TRBV5-4 and TRBJ2-7; a possible D gene is TRBD2 (6 bases). Trimming took off 1 base at V and 5 bases at J, with 13 bases between the two ends. The CDR3 length is 14 residues. CDR1 SGHNT and CDR2 YYREEE come from the germline V gene (reference sequence). CDR3 in amino acids: CASSLKGGGNEQYF. In DNA form, the CDR3 reads TGTGCCAGCAGCTTGAAGGGTGGGGGGAACGAGCAGTACTTC.

The rearrangement links TRBV19 to TRBJ1-5; D not certain. CDR1 LNHDA and CDR2 SQIVND come from the germline V gene (reference sequence). Trimming pared 3 bases from V and 7 bases from J, leaving 7 bases between. This CDR3 has 12 residues. CDR3 DNA: TGTGCCAGTAGTATGGTACGACAGCCCCAGCATTTT. Its translation is CASSMVRQPQHF.

In DNA, the CDR3 is TGTGCCAGCAGTGAAGTACACGCCCCCCCCTACGAGCAGTACTTC. As protein: CASSEVHAPPYEQYF. The V call is TRBV6-1, the J call TRBJ2-7; D is unresolved. Trimming stripped 1 base from V and 2 bases from J, with 12 bases between. The CDR3 has 15 residues. CDR1 is MNHNS, CDR2 SASEGT, per germline.

This chain links TRBV7-9 with TRBJ1-2, with 8 positions matching TRBD1. Germline loops: CDR1 SEHNR, CDR2 FQNEAQ (reference sequence). The length of the CDR3 is 13 residues. J lost 4 bases, V lost 5 bases, and 3 bases had no gene match. This CDR3 is CASSVTGGYGYTF. The CDR3 nucleotides read TGTGCCAGCAGCGTAACAGGGGGCTATGGCTACACCTTC. Supplemented by reference TRBV7-9 and TRBJ1-2, the full variable domain reads DTGVSQNPRHKITKRGQNVTFRCDPISEHNRLYWYRQTLGQGPEFLTYFQNEAQLEKSRLLSDRFSAERPKGSFSTLEIQRTEQGDSAMYLCASSVTGGYGYTFGSGTRLTVV.

The chain uses TRBV7-2 and TRBJ2-3; the D gene is possibly TRBD2 (5 bases). The V end lost 3 bases, the J end lost 1 base, and 11 bases lay between the germline ends. This CDR3 region has 15 residues. Germline V CDR1 and CDR2: SGHTA, FQGNSA. CDR3 in amino acids: CASSFGGPRTDTQYF. CDR3 bases: TGTGCCAGCAGCTTTGGAGGTCCTCGCACAGATACGCAGTATTTT.

The chain has TRBV27 and TRBJ1-5, with 10 bases matching TRBD1. This CDR3 comprises 14 residues. Germline CDR1 is MNHEY and CDR2 is SMNVEV (reference sequence). The J segment lost 6 bases and the V segment lost 5 bases, leaving 4 bases of the junction unmatched. CDR3 loop: CASSRQGARQPQHF. DNA of the CDR3: TGTGCCAGCAGTCGACAGGGGGCGCGTCAGCCCCAGCATTTT.

The V gene is TRBV7-2, the J gene TRBJ2-2; D remains unclear. V was clipped by 5 bases and J by 1 base, with 11 bases between them. Germline loops: CDR1 SGHTA, CDR2 FQGNSA. The CDR3 sequence is 15 residues long. The CDR3 region has the DNA TGTGCCAGCAGCCTTTATTGGGGGAACACCGGGGAGCTGTTTTTT. Protein product: CASSLYWGNTGELFF.

For this clone: Germline and junction disagree at one end, which may indicate a read error. The genes are TRBV6-5 and TRBJ1-4; D is uncertain. CDR3 size: 15 residues. From germline, CDR1 is MNHEY and CDR2 SVGAGI. This CDR3 reads CASRYYGSTNEKLFF. DNA of the CDR3: TGTGCCAGCAGGTACTACGGTTCAACTAATGAAAAACTGTTTTTT.

The rearrangement joins TRBV30 to TRBJ1-6; possible D gene TRBD1, 5 bases. This CDR3 is 13 amino acids long. V gave up 6 bases and J gave up 9 bases, with 15 bases separating them. CDR1 and CDR2 (germline): GTSNPN, SVGIG (reference sequence). The CDR3 DNA reads as TGTGCCTGCAGAAGCAGGGACGGTTCACCCCTCCACTTT. The encoded protein is CACRSRDGSPLHF. The variable domain in full, completed from reference TRBV30 and TRBJ1-6, reads SQTIHQWPATLVQPVGSPLSLECTVEGTSNPNLYWYRQAAGRGLQLLFYSVGIGQISSEVPQNLSASRPQDRQFILSSKKLLLSDSGFYLCACRSRDGSPLHFGNGTRLTVT.

This chain links TRBV5-5 with TRBJ1-2; tentatively, D is TRBD1 (6 bases). Germline values: CDR1 SGHKS, CDR2 YYEKEE (reference sequence). V was shortened by 4 bases and J by 1 base, with 20 bases between the two germline ends. The CDR3 consists of 17 residues. The chain's CDR3 is CASSVIRGGSFNYGYTF. The CDR3 DNA follows: TGTGCCAGCAGCGTAATCAGGGGCGGATCCTTTAACTATGGCTACACCTTC. The full variable domain, its missing parts supplied by reference TRBV5-5 and TRBJ1-2, is DAGVTQSPTHLIKTRGQQVTLRCSPISGHKSVSWYQQVLGQGPQFIFQYYEKEERGRGNFPDRFSARQFPNYSSELNVNALLLGDSALYLCASSVIRGGSFNYGYTFGSGTRLTVV.

The CDR3 protein is CASSVNGIQDGYTF. CDR3 bases: TGTGCCAGCAGTGTTAATGGTATTCAGGATGGCTACACCTTC. J is TRBJ1-2 and V is TRBV28; D gene ambiguous. In germline, CDR1 is MDHEN, CDR2 SYDVKM. The CDR3 covers 14 residues. Trimming shortened V by 5 bases and J by 6 bases, and 16 bases separated the two germline ends.

CDR3 protein: CASSEAWGTEAFF. The CDR3 nucleotides are TGTGCCAGCAGTGAAGCGTGGGGCACTGAAGCTTTCTTT. The chain is built from TRBV6-1 and TRBJ1-1; unclear D gene. The CDR3 is 13 amino acids. V was trimmed by 0 bases and J by 4 bases, leaving 6 bases between them. Per the germline V gene, CDR1 is MNHNS and CDR2 is SASEGT.

V is TRBV12-5 and J is TRBJ2-2; D remains ambiguous. Trimming left V 11 bases short and J 3 bases short, with 13 bases between. The CDR3 runs 13 residues. Germline CDR1 and CDR2: LGHNT and FRNRAP. The CDR3 reads CAGNSEYTGELFF. The CDR3 nucleotides read TGTGCTGGGAACAGCGAATACACCGGGGAGCTGTTTTTT.

This chain joins TRBV30 and TRBJ2-7; D is possibly TRBD1 or TRBD2 (5 bases each). This CDR3 spans 13 amino acids. Germline V gene lookup returns CDR1 GTSNPN and CDR2 SVGIG (reference sequence). Trimming stripped 3 bases from V and 2 bases from J, with 11 bases between. The CDR3, as DNA: TGTGCCTGGAGAGGGACGGGGACCTACGAGCAGTACTTC. Its translation is CAWRGTGTYEQYF.

The rearrangement uses TRBV27 and TRBJ1-5; 8 bases are a match to TRBD1. Germline CDR1 and CDR2: MNHEY and SMNVEV (reference sequence). V dropped 4 bases and J dropped 4; count of bases not matched to a gene: 9. The CDR3 runs to 16 residues. The CDR3 spells CASSSKTGAGNQPQHF. The CDR3 bases are TGTGCCAGCAGTTCAAAGACAGGGGCGGGGAATCAGCCCCAGCATTTT.

The genes are TRBV10-2 and TRBJ2-1; no firm D call. The germline CDR1 and CDR2 sequences are WSHSY and SAAADI. Trimming left V 0 bases short and J 9 bases short, with 12 bases between. CDR3 length equals 14 residues. For the CDR3, the DNA is TGCGCCAGCAGTGAGTCGACCAGGAATACTGAGCAGTTCTTC. Amino acid sequence: CASSESTRNTEQFF.

This chain uses TRBV11-2 with TRBJ2-1; 11 bases match TRBD2. The V gene's germline CDR1 is SGHAT and CDR2 FQNNGV. The CDR3 contains 17 residues. The V gene end was trimmed by 2 bases and the J gene end by 4 bases; junction bases not matched to a gene: 7. CDR3 loop: CASSLRTTSGTYNEQFF. The CDR3 DNA is TGTGCCAGCAGCTTACGAACGACTAGCGGGACGTACAATGAGCAGTTCTTC. Together with reference TRBV11-2 and TRBJ2-1, the CDR3 gives the full variable domain: EAGVAQSPRYKIIEKRQSVAFWCNPISGHATLYWYQQILGQGPKLLIQFQNNGVVDDSQLPKDRFSAERLKGVDSTLKIQPAKLEDSAVYLCASSLRTTSGTYNEQFFGPGTRLTVL.

The gene calls are TRBV6-5 and TRBJ1-1; TRBD1 aligns across 7 bases. V shed 10 bases and J 7 bases; nucleotides not matched to a gene: 18. Germline V lookup: CDR1 MNHEY, CDR2 SVGAGI. The CDR3 has 15 residues. The CDR3 region is CATLQPGQPPIEAFF. The CDR3 DNA reads TGTGCCACCTTACAACCGGGACAGCCTCCCATTGAAGCTTTCTTT.